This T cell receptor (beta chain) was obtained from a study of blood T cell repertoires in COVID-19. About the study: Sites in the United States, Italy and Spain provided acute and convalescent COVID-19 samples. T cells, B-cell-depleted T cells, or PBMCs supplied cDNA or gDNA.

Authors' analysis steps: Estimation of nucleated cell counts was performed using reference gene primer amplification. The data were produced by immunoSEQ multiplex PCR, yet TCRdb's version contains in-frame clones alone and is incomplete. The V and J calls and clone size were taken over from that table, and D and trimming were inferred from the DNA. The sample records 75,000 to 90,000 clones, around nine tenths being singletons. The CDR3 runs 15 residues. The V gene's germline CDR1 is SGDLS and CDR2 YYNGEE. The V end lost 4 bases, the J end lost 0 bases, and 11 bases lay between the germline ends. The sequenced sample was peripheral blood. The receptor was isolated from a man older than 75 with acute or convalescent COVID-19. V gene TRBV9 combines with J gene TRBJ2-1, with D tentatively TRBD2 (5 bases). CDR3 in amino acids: CASSPGLSSYNEQFF. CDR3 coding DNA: TGTGCCAGCAGCCCAGGACTGAGCTCCTACAATGAGCAGTTCTTC.